The clone carrying this T cell receptor beta chain appeared many times. V lost 9 bases and J lost 3, with 15 bases in between. Germline V gene data show CDR1 as MNHEY and CDR2 as SMNVEV (reference sequence). The CDR3 totals 13 residues. A library of TCRbeta sequences, prepared with unique molecular identifiers, was generated. TCRdb analysed the PCR reads with MiXCR anew, one entry per CDR3 protein. Of fewer than 400,000 distinct CDR3 sequences listed, around 21% were seen once; the top ten hold less than 4.5%. This specimen belongs to a study of T-cell reconstitution after alpha-beta-depleted transplantation in children.

This receptor was obtained from a human donor who donated a stem cell graft to a child with acute myeloid leukemia. Material: PBMCs from the stem cell graft donor, obtained from the stem cell graft. This chain joins TRBV27 and TRBJ2-7, with a possible D match to TRBD1 (6 bases). CDR3 region: CARNRALLYEQYF. As DNA, the CDR3 is TGTGCCAGGAACAGGGCACTCCTCTACGAGCAGTACTTC.